What follows is one T cell receptor beta chain and its context. Its antigen remains unknown. The data stem from a study of T cell responses to AZD1222 COVID-19 vaccine. Study-wide results and caveats: Unmutated variant regions reportedly attract nearly half of all spike-specific TCRs.

Looked up from germline, CDR1 is LGHNA and CDR2 is YSLEER. The V end was cut by 2 bases, the J end by 8 bases, with 15 bases between. This CDR3 spans 14 amino acids. Only in-frame clones appear in the TCRdb table, and some are missing; sequencing was by immunoSEQ multiplex PCR. The table lists approximately 110,000 clones, around 94% of them singletons. This TCR derives from an adult in good health. The chain is built from TRBV4-3 and TRBJ1-2; tentatively, D is TRBD1 (5 bases). Sequences were derived from peripheral blood, sampled on day 0 of AZD1222 vaccination. The CDR3 is CASSQTRRGGGYTF. CDR3 sequence (DNA): TGCGCCAGCAGCCAAACTCGAAGGGGAGGCGGCTACACCTTC.